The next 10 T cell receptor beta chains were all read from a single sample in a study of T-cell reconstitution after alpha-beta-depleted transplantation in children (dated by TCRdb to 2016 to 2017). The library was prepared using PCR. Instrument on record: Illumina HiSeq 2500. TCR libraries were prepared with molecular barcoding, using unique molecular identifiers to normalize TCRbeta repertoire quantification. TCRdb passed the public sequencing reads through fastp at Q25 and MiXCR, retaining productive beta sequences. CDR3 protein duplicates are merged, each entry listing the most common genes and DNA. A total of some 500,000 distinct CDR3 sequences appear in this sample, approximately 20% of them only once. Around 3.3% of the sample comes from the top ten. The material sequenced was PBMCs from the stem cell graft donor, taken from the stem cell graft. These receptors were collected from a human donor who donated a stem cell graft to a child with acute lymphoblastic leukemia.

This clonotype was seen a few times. This chain's CDR3 is CASSGDRFAYEQYF. CDR3 in DNA: TGTGCCAGCAGTGGCGACAGATTCGCCTACGAGCAGTACTTC. The J gene is TRBJ2-7, the V gene TRBV7-9; D might be TRBD1 (5 bases). The CDR3 has 14 residues. Trimming cost V 6 bases and J 2 bases, with 14 bases left between them. CDR1 and CDR2 from the germline V gene are SEHNR and FQNEAQ (reference sequence).

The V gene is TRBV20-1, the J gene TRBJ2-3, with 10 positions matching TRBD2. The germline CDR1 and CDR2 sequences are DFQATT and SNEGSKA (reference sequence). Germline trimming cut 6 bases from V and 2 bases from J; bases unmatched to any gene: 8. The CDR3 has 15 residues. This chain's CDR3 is CSALTTSGPTDTQYF. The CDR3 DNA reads TGCAGTGCCCTTACGACTAGCGGGCCCACAGATACGCAGTATTTT.

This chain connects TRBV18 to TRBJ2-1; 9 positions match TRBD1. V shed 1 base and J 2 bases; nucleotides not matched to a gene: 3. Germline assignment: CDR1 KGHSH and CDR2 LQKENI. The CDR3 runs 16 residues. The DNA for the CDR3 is TGTGCCAGCTCACCACTTCGGGACAGGGCCTACAATGAGCAGTTCTTC. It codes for CASSPLRDRAYNEQFF.

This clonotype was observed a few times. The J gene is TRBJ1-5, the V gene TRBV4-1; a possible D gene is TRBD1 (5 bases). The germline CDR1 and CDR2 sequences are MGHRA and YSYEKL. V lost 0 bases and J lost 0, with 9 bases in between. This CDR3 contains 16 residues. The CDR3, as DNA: TGCGCCAGCAGCCAAGAGGTCGGACATAGCAATCAGCCCCAGCATTTT. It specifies CASSQEVGHSNQPQHF.

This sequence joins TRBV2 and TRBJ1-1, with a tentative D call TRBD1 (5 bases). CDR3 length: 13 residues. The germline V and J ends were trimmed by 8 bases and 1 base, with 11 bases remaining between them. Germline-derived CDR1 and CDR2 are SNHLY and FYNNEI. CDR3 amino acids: CASEGSGNTEAFF. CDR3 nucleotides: TGTGCCAGCGAGGGGTCTGGGAACACTGAAGCTTTCTTT.

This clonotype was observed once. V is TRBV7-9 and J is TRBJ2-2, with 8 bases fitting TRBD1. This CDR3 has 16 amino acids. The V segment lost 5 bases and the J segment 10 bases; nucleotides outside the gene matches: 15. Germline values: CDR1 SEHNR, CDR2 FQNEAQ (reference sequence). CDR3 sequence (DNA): TGTGCCAGCAGCCCAGGGGGCGCAAAGGGCCCTATGGAGCTGTTTTTT. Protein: CASSPGGAKGPMELFF.

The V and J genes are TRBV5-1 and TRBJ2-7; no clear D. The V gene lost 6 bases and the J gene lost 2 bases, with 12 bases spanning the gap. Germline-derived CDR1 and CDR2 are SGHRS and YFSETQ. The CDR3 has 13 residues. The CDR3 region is CASTRSPTYEQYF. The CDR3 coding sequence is TGCGCCAGCACACGGAGCCCGACCTACGAGCAGTACTTC. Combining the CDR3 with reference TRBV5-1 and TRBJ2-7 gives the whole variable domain KAGVTQTPRYLIKTRGQQVTLSCSPISGHRSVSWYQQTPGQGLQFLFEYFSETQRNKGNFPGRFSGRQFSNSRSEMNVSTLELGDSALYLCASTRSPTYEQYFGPGTRLTVT.

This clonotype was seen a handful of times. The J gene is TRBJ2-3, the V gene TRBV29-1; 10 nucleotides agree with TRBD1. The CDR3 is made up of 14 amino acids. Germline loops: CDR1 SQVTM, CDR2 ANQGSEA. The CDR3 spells CSADRGLGTDTQYF. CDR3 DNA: TGCAGTGCCGACAGGGGGCTGGGCACAGATACGCAGTATTTT.

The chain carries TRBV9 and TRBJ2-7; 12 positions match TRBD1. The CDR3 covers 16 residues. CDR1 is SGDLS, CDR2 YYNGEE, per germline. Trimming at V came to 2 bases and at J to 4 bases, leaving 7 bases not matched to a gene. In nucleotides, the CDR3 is TGTGCCAGCAGCGTTGAGCCGGGACAGGGGGCTTACGAGCAGTACTTC. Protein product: CASSVEPGQGAYEQYF.

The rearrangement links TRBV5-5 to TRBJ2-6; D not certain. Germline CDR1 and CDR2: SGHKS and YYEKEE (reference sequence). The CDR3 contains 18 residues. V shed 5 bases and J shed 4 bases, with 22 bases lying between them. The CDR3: CASRNHVYDARGANVLTF. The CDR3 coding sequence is TGTGCCAGCAGGAACCACGTATATGACGCGAGAGGGGCCAACGTCCTGACTTTC.